This TCR beta chain was captured in a study of blood T cell repertoires in COVID-19. Study in general: From the United States, Italy and Spain came samples of acute and convalescent COVID-19.

Sequencing was performed with immunoSEQ multiplex PCR; in TCRdb, only in-frame clones are kept and a portion is missing. Of 180,000 or so clones listed, 87% are singletons. The CDR3 consists of 14 residues. CDR1 and CDR2 (germline): SQVTM, ANQGSEA. V shed 7 bases and J 10 bases; nucleotides not matched to a gene: 13. This rearrangement joins TRBV29-1 to TRBJ1-4; TRBD1 matches at 9 bases. The sample was peripheral blood. This TCR came from a man aged 18 to 29 with active or convalescent COVID-19. CDR3 sequence reads: CSALEQGAQGKLFF. The CDR3 nucleotides are TGCAGCGCTTTAGAACAGGGGGCTCAAGGAAAACTGTTTTTT. Together with reference TRBV29-1 and TRBJ1-4, the CDR3 gives the full variable domain: SAVISQKPSRDICQRGTSLTIQCQVDSQVTMMFWYRQQPGQSLTLIATANQGSEATYESGFVIDKFPISRPNLTFSTLTVSNMSPEDSSIYLCSALEQGAQGKLFFGSGTQLSVL.